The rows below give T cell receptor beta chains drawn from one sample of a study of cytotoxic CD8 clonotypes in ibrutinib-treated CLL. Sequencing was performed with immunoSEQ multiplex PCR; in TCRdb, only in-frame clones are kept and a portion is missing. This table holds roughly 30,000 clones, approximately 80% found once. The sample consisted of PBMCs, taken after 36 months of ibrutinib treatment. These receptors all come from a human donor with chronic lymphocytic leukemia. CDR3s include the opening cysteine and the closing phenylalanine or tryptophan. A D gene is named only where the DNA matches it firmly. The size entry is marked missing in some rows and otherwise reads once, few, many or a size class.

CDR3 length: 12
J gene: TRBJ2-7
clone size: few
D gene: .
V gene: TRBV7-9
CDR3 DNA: TGTGCCAGCAGCTCGGACGGGTACGAGCAGTACTTC
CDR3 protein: CASSSDGYEQYF

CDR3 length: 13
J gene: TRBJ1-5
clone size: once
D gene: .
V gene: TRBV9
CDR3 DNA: TGTGCCAGCAGCGTAGGGGAGAATCAGCCCCAGCATTTT
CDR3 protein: CASSVGENQPQHF

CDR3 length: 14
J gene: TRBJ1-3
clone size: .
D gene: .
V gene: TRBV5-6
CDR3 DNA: TGTGCCAGCAGCCCGTCCATCTCTGGAAACACCATATATTTT
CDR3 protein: CASSPSISGNTIYF

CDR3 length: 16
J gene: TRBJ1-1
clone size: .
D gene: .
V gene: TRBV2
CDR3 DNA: TGTGCCAGCAGTGAAACCCGGACGGGACAGAACACTGAAGCTTTCTTT
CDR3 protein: CASSETRTGQNTEAFF

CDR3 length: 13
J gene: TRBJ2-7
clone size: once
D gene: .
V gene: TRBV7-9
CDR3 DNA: TGTGCCAGCAGCTTCGCTAAAACCTACGAGCAGTACTTC
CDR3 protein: CASSFAKTYEQYF

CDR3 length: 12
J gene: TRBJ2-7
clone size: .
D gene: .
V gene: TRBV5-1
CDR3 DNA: TGCGCCAGCAGTAAGCGCTCCTACGAGCAGTACTTC
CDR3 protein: CASSKRSYEQYF

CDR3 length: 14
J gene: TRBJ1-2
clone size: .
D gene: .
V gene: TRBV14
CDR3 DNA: TGTGCCAGCAGCCAGGGGGCCCGCTCCTATGGCTACACCTTC
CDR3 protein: CASSQGARSYGYTF

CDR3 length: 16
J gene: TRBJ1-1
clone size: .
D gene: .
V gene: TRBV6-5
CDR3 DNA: TGTGCCAGCAGTTACGGAGCAGGGGTGGTGAACACTGAAGCTTTCTTT
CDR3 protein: CASSYGAGVVNTEAFF

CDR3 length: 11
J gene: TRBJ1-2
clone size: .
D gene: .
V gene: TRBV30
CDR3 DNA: TGTGCCTGGCGGAGCCCGTATGGCTACACCTTC
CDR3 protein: CAWRSPYGYTF

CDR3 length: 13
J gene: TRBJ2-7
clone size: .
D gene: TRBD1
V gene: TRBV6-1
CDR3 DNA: TGTGCCAGCAGTGAAAGGAAGGGACAGGGTGGAGACTTC
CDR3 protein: CASSERKGQGGDF

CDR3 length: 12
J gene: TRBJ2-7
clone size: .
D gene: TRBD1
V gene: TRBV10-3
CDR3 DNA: TGTGCCATCAGTAACCAGGGGGACGAGCAGTACTTC
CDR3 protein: CAISNQGDEQYF

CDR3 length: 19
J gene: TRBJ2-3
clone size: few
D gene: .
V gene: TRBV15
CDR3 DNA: TGTGCCACCAGCACCCCCGAGGGGGGCGCCGGGACTTTCACAGATACGCAGTATTTT
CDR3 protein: CATSTPEGGAGTFTDTQYF

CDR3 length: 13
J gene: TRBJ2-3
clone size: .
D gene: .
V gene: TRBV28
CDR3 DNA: TGTGCCAGCAGCTGGGGAAGCACAGATACGCAGTATTTT
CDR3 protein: CASSWGSTDTQYF

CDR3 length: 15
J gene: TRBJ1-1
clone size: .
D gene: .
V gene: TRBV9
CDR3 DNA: TGTGCCAGCAGCGTAGCTGGGGCCGCGAACACTGAAGCTTTCTTT
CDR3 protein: CASSVAGAANTEAFF

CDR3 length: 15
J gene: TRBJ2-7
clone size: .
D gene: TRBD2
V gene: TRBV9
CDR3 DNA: TGTGCCAGCAGCGCCGGGACTAGCGGTTTCTACGAGCAGTACTTC
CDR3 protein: CASSAGTSGFYEQYF

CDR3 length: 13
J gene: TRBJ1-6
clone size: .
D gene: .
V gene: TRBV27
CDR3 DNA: TGTGCCAGCAGTCCGTCGCGGACGGGACCCCTCCACTTT
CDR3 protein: CASSPSRTGPLHF

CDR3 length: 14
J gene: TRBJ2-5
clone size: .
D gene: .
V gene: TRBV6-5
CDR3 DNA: TGTGCCAGCAGACCGGGCTCCCTCCAAGAGACCCAGTACTTC
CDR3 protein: CASRPGSLQETQYF

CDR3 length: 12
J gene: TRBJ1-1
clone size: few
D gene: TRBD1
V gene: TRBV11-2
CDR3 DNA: TGTGCCAGCAGCGTGACAGGGACTGAAGCTTTCTTT
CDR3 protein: CASSVTGTEAFF

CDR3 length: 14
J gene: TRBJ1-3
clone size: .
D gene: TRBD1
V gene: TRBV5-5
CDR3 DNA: TGTGCCAGCAGTCGGGACAGCTCTGGAAACACCATATATTTT
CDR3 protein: CASSRDSSGNTIYF

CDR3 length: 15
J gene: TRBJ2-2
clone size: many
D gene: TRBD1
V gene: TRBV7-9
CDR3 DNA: TGTGCCAGCAGCTCGACCGGGACAGGGCCCGGGGAGCTGTTTTTT
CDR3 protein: CASSSTGTGPGELFF

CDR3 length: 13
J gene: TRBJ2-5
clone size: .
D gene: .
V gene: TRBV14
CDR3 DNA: TGTGCCAGCAGCCAAACAGGGTGGGAGACCCAGTACTTC
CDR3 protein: CASSQTGWETQYF

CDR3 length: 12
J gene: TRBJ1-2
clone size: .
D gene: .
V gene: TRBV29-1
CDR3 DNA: TGCAGCACACAGGGAGAGAACTATGGCTACACCTTC
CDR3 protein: CSTQGENYGYTF

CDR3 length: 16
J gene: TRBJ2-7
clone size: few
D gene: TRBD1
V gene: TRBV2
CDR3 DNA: TGTGCCAGCAGAATACTCCCGGGACAGGACTTCTACGAGCAGTACTTC
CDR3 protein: CASRILPGQDFYEQYF

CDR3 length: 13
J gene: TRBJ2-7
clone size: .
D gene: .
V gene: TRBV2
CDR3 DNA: TGTGCCAGCAGCGTCGACAGTTTTTACGAGCAGTACTTC
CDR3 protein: CASSVDSFYEQYF

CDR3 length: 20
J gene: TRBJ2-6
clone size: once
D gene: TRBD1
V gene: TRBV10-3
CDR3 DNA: TGTGCCATCAGTGAGTCCCCGGGACAGGGGATTTCTGGAGGGGCCAACGTCCTGACTTTC
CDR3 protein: CAISESPGQGISGGANVLTF

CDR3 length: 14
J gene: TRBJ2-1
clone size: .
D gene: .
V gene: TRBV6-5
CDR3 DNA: TGTGCCAGCAGTTATGGGGGGGCTGGTAATGAGCAGTTCTTC
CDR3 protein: CASSYGGAGNEQFF

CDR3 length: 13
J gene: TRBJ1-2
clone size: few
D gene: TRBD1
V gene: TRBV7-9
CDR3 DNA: TGTGCCAGCAGCTTAGCGGGACAGGGAGCCTACACCTTC
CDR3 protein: CASSLAGQGAYTF

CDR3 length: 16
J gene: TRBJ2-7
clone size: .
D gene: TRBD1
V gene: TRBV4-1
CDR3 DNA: TGCGCCAGCAGCCTATCTGAACAGGGGGCGCTTGACGAGCAGTACTTC
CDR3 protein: CASSLSEQGALDEQYF

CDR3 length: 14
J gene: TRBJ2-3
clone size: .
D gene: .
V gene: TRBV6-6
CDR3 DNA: TGTGCCAGCAGTTACAAGGCTAACACAGATACGCAGTATTTT
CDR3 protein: CASSYKANTDTQYF

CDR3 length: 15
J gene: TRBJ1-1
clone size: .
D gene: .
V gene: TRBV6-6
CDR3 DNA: TGTGCCAGCAGTTGGTCAGGGGTCAGACACACTGAAGCTTTCTTT
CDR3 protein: CASSWSGVRHTEAFF

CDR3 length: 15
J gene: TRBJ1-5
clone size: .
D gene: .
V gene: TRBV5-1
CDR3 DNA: TGCGCCAGCAGCCCTAGTACTGGGAGCAATCAGCCCCAGCATTTT
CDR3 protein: CASSPSTGSNQPQHF

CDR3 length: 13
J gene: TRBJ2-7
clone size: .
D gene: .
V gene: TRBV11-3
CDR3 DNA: TGTGCCAGCAGCCCCCTTATGGGCCACGAGCAGTACTTC
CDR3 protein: CASSPLMGHEQYF

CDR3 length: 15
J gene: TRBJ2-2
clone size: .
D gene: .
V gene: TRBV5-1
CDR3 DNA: TGCGCCAGCAGCTTCTGGGACGCTTCGACCTTGGAGCTGTTTTTT
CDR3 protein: CASSFWDASTLELFF

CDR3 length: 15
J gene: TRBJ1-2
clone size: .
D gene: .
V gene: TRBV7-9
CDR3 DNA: TGTGCCAGCAGCCCAAATATGAAAGGCAGTTATGGCTACACCTTC
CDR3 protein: CASSPNMKGSYGYTF

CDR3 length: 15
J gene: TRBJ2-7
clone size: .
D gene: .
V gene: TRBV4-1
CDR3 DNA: TGCGCCAGCAGCGCGAGTTGGTTGGTGGTCCACGAGCAGTACTTC
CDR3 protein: CASSASWLVVHEQYF

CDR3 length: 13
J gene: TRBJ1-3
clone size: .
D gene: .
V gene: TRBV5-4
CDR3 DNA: TGTGCCAGCAGCCTAGACGCTAGAAACACCATATATTTT
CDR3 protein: CASSLDARNTIYF